This is a list of T cell receptor beta chains from one sample in a study of cytomegalovirus exposure and HLA in healthy donors. Using immunoSEQ multiplex PCR, the repertoire was profiled, and TCRdb retains in-frame clones only, with some absent. The table has 120,000 to 150,000 clones, 88% seen once. The sequenced sample consisted of PBMCs. Source of these receptors: a woman between 40 and 50 years old in good health and CMV-seronegative. CDR3s include the opening cysteine and the closing phenylalanine or tryptophan. D genes are given only for firm matches. Clone size is shown for a subset of rows, as once, few, many or a class of expanded clone.

>TRBV7-9|.|TRBJ2-5|.
CASSFGGSQETQYF
TGTGCCAGCAGCTTCGGAGGATCCCAAGAGACCCAGTACTTC
>TRBV2|.|TRBJ1-1|.
CASSYGGEAFF
TGTGCCAGCAGCTACGGGGGTGAAGCTTTCTTT
>TRBV5-1|once|TRBJ2-2|TRBD1
CASSFLGTGNTGELFF
TGCGCCAGCAGCTTTCTAGGGACAGGGAACACCGGGGAGCTGTTTTTT
>TRBV15|.|TRBJ1-5|.
CATSQENNQPQHF
TGTGCCACGAGTCAGGAAAACAATCAGCCCCAGCATTTT
>TRBV2|.|TRBJ2-1|.
CASMAGIYNEQFF
TGTGCCAGCATGGCGGGGATCTACAATGAGCAGTTCTTC
>TRBV7-2|.|TRBJ2-1|.
CASSLAWFNEQFF
TGTGCCAGCAGCTTGGCCTGGTTCAATGAGCAGTTCTTC
>TRBV18|.|TRBJ1-2|.
CASSPGRSPGGRGYTF
TGTGCCAGCTCACCAGGGCGCAGTCCGGGGGGACGTGGCTACACCTTC
>TRBV27|.|TRBJ1-2|TRBD1
CASSPTGENYGYTF
TGTGCCAGCAGCCCGACAGGGGAAAACTATGGCTACACCTTC
>TRBV28|.|TRBJ2-1|.
CASSGQTEQFF
TGTGCCAGCAGCGGACAGACTGAGCAGTTCTTC
>TRBV28|.|TRBJ2-7|TRBD2
CATKKREGYEQYF
TGTGCCACGAAAAAGCGGGAGGGCTACGAGCAGTACTTC
>TRBV5-1|.|TRBJ2-5|.
CASSFGVQETQYF
TGCGCCAGCAGCTTTGGAGTCCAAGAGACCCAGTACTTC
>TRBV7-8|.|TRBJ2-3|.
CASSPWGQSTDTQYF
TGTGCCAGCAGCCCCTGGGGGCAATCCACAGATACGCAGTATTTT
>TRBV11-3|.|TRBJ2-7|TRBD1
CASSFQGATGEQYF
TGTGCCAGCAGCTTTCAGGGGGCGACGGGAGAGCAGTACTTC
>TRBV7-7|.|TRBJ2-5|TRBD2
CASSPATAGGQLETQYF
TGTGCTAGCAGCCCAGCCACGGCGGGAGGGCAACTGGAGACCCAGTACTTC
>TRBV20-1|.|TRBJ2-1|.
CSARRAGEQFF
TGCAGTGCTCGGAGGGCCGGTGAGCAGTTCTTC
>TRBV30|.|TRBJ2-7|.
CAWSQRRDEQYF
TGTGCCTGGAGCCAGCGGAGAGACGAGCAGTACTTC
>TRBV19|.|TRBJ2-7|.
CASSISPNYEQYF
TGTGCCAGTAGTATAAGCCCGAACTACGAGCAGTACTTC
>TRBV27|.|TRBJ2-1|.
CASSPRAISSPLPQFF
TGTGCCAGCAGTCCCCGTGCCATCTCCAGTCCGCTCCCCCAGTTCTTC
>TRBV5-1|.|TRBJ1-1|TRBD1
CASTFADRPGAEAFF
TGCGCCAGCACATTCGCGGACAGGCCCGGCGCTGAAGCTTTCTTT
>TRBV2|.|TRBJ2-3|TRBD2
CASSESSGGDTQYF
TGTGCCAGCAGTGAATCTAGCGGGGGAGATACGCAGTATTTT
>TRBV5-1|.|TRBJ2-7|TRBD2
CASTIELAGYQYEQYF
TGCGCCAGCACTATCGAGCTAGCGGGTTACCAGTACGAGCAGTACTTC
>TRBV5-1|.|TRBJ1-1|.
CASSLGGGDLGTEAFF
TGCGCCAGCAGCTTGGGGGGAGGAGACCTGGGGACTGAAGCTTTCTTT
>TRBV9|.|TRBJ2-3|TRBD2
CASSPAAVAGVTDTQYF
TGTGCCAGCAGCCCAGCGGCGGTGGCGGGAGTTACAGATACGCAGTATTTT
>TRBV4-2|.|TRBJ2-2|TRBD2
CASSQEEGLAGGGAGELFF
TGTGCCAGCAGCCAAGAAGAGGGACTAGCGGGAGGGGGGGCCGGGGAGCTGTTTTTT
>TRBV30|once|TRBJ2-7|.
CAWSRLAYEQYF
TGTGCCTGGAGTAGACTAGCCTACGAGCAGTACTTC
>TRBV10-1|few|TRBJ1-1|.
CASNQGGTEAFF
TGCGCCAGCAACCAGGGTGGGACTGAAGCTTTCTTT
>TRBV5-1|.|TRBJ2-7|TRBD2
CASSWTSGTYEQYF
TGCGCCAGCAGCTGGACTAGCGGAACCTACGAGCAGTACTTC